The clone carrying this T cell receptor beta chain was counted a few times. Its target is unknown. The sample comes from a study of T cell repertoires in cytomegalovirus infection. Background on the study: From public TCR beta signatures came an indication of both CMV infection and matching HLA type. Study-wide results and limits: Dominating the ex vivo response were HLA-C-restricted CMV-specific TCR beta clonotypes. Identification of carriers of CMV plus the relevant HLA was achieved through cumulative public TCR beta family frequency.

Germline CDR1 and CDR2: MGHDK and SYGVNS. The V segment lost 7 bases and the J segment 0 bases; nucleotides outside the gene matches: 11. The CDR3 runs 16 residues. In TCRdb, the reads were re-called with MiXCR into one record per CDR3 protein. The sample carries around 740,000 distinct CDR3 sequences, 35% recorded once. The origin of this receptor is a human donor in good health (CMV status not recorded). Some clones in this sample may be carry-over from other donors' samples. The sequenced sample was PBMCs. V is TRBV25-1 and J is TRBJ1-1; 7 nucleotides line up with TRBD1. CDR3 amino acids: CASKAGGQLMNTEAFF. Here the CDR3 DNA reads TGTGCCAGCAAGGCTGGGGGACAGCTCATGAACACTGAAGCTTTCTTT.